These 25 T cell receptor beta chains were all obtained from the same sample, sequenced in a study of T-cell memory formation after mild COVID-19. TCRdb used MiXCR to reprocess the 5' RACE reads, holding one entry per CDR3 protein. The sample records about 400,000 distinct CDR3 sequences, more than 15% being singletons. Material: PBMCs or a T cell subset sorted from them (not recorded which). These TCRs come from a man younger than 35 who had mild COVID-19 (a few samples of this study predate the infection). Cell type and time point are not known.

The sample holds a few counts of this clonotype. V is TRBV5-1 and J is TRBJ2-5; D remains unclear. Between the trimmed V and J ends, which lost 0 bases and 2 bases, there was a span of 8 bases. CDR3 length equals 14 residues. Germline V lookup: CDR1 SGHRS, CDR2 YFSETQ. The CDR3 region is CASSLVGKQETQYF. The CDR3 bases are TGCGCCAGCAGCTTGGTGGGGAAACAAGAGACCCAGTACTTC.

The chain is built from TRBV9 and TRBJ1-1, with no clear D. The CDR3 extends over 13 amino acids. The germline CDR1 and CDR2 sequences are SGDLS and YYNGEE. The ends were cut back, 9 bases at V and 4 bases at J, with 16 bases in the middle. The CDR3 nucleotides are TGTGCCACCAAGGCTTGGGCGGGCACTGAAGCTTTCTTT. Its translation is CATKAWAGTEAFF.

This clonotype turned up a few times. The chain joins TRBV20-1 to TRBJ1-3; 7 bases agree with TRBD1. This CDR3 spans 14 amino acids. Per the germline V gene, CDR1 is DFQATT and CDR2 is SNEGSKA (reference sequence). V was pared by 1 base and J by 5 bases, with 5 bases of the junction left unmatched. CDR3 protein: CSARVEGARNTIYF. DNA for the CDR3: TGCAGTGCTAGAGTTGAGGGGGCTAGAAACACCATATATTTT.

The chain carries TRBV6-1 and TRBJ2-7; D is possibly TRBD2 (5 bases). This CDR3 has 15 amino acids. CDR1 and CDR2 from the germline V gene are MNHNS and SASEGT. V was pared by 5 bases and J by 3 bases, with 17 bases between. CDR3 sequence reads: CASSWTPGLYYEQYF. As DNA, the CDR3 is TGTGCCAGCAGTTGGACGCCGGGGTTGTACTACGAGCAGTACTTC.

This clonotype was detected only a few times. The CDR3 sequence is CASRKDRNSYGYTF. DNA for the CDR3: TGTGCCAGCAGGAAGGACAGAAACTCCTATGGCTACACCTTC. This chain joins TRBV6-5 and TRBJ1-2; D may be TRBD1 (6 bases). Germline-derived CDR1 and CDR2 are MNHEY and SVGAGI. V lost 6 bases and J 4 bases, leaving 15 bases between the germline ends. CDR3 length equals 14 residues.

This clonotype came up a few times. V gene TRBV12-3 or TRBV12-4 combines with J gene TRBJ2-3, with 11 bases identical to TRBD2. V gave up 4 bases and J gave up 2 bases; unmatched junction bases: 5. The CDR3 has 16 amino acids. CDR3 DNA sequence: TGTGCCAGCAGTTCTAGCGGGGGGACCGTCACAGATACGCAGTATTTT. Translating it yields CASSSSGGTVTDTQYF.

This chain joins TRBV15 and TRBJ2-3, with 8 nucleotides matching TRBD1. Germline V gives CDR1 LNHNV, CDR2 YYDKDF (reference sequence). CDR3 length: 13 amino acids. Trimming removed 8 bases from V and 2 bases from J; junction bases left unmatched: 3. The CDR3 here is CATLGQDTDTQYF. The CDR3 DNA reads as TGTGCCACCCTGGGACAGGACACAGATACGCAGTATTTT.

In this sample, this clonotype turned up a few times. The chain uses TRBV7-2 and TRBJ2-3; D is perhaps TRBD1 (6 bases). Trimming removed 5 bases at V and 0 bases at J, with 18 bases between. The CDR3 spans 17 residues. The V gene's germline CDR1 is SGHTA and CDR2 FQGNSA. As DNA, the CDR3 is TGTGCCAGCAGCCAGGTCAGGGGTAGTTTCAGCACAGATACGCAGTATTTT. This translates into CASSQVRGSFSTDTQYF.

CDR3 in DNA: TGCGCCAGCAGCCAGGCCCGGACAGGGCACACTGAAGCTTTCTTT. This codes for CASSQARTGHTEAFF. The chain uses TRBV4-1 and TRBJ1-1, with 8 nucleotides matching TRBD1. V dropped 3 bases and J dropped 3; count of bases not matched to a gene: 6. Per germline, CDR1 MGHRA and CDR2 YSYEKL. CDR3 length: 15 residues.

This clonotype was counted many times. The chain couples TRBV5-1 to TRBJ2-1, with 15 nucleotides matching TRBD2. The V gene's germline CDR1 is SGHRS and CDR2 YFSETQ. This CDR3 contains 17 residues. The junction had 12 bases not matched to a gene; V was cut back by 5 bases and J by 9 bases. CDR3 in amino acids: CASRGLAGGTRLGEQFF. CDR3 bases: TGCGCCAGCAGGGGACTAGCGGGGGGTACCCGTTTGGGTGAGCAGTTCTTC.

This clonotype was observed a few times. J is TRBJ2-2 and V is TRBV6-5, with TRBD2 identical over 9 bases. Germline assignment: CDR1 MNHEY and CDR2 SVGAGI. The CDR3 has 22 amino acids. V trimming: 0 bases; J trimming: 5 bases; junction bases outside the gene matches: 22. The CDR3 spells CASSYSIGWPSGADTRTGELFF. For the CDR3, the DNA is TGTGCCAGCAGTTACTCGATCGGTTGGCCTAGCGGGGCGGACACGCGAACCGGGGAGCTGTTTTTT.

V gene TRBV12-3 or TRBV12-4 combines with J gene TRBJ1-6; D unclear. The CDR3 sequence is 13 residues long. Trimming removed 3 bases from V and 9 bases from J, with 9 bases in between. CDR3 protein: CASSFLRASPLHF. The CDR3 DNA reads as TGTGCCAGCAGTTTTTTGAGGGCTTCACCCCTCCACTTT.

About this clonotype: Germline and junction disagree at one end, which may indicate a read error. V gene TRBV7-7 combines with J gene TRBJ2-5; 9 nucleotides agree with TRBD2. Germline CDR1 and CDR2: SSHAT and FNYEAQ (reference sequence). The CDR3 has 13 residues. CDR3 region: CASSRTSEQTQYF. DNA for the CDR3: TGTGCTAGCAGCCGGACTAGCGAACAGACCCAGTACTTC.

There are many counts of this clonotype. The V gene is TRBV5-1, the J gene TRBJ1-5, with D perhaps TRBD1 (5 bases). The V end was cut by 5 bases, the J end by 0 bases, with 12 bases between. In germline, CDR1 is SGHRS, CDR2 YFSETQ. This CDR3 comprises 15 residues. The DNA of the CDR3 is TGCGCCAGCAGAGGGGATTACGATAGCAATCAGCCCCAGCATTTT. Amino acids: CASRGDYDSNQPQHF.

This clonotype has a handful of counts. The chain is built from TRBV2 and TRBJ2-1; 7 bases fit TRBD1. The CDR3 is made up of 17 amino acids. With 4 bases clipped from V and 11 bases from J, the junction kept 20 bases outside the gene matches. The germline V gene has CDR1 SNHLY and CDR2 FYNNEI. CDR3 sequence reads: CASSAILQSKGQIKQFF. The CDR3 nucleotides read TGTGCCAGCAGTGCGATTCTGCAGAGCAAGGGACAGATTAAGCAGTTCTTC.

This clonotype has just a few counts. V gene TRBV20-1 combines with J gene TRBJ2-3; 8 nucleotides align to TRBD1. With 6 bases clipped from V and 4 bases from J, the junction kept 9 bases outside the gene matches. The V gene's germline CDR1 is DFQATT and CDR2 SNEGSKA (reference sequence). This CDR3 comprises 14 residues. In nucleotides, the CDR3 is TGCAGTGCAACCGCACCGACAGGGGCAGATACGCAGTATTTT. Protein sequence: CSATAPTGADTQYF.

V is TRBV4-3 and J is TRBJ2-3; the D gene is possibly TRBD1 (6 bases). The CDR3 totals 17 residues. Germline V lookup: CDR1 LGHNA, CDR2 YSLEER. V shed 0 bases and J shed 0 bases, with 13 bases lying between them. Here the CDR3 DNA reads TGCGCCAGCAGCCAAGATCGTCCAGGGGCTAGCACAGATACGCAGTATTTT. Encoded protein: CASSQDRPGASTDTQYF.

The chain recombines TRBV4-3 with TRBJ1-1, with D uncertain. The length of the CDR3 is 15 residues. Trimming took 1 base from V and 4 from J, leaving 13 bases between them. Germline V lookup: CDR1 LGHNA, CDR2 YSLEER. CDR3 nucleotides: TGCGCCAGCAGCCAAGCGGAACTGTTGGGCACTGAAGCTTTCTTT. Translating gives CASSQAELLGTEAFF.

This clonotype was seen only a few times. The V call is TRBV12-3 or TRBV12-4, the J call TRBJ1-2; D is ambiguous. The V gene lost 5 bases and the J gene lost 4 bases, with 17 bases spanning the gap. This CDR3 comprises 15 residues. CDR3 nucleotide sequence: TGTGCCAGCAGTCCCTTCAGACGGATTGTCTATGGCTACACCTTC. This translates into CASSPFRRIVYGYTF.

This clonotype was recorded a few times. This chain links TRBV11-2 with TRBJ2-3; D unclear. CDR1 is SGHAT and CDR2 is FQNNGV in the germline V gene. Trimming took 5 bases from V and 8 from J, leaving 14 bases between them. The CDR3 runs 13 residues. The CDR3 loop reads CASSPDLAATQYF. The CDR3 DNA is TGTGCCAGCAGCCCCGACTTGGCGGCTACGCAGTATTTT.

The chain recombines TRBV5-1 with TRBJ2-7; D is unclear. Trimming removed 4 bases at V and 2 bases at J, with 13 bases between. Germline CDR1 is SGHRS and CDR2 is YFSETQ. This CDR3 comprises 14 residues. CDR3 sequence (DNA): TGCGCCAGCAGCGGACGGACGGATGCCTACGAGCAGTACTTC. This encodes CASSGRTDAYEQYF.

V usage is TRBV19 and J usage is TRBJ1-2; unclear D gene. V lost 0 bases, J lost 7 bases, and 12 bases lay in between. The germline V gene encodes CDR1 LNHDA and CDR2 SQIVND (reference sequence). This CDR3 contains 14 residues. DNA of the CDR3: TGTGCCAGTAGTATAGATCGCCGAGGGATTGGCTACACCTTC. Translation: CASSIDRRGIGYTF.

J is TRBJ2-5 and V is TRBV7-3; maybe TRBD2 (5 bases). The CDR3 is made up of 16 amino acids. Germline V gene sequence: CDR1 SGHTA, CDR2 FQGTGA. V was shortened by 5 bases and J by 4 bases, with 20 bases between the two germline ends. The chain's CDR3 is CASSPMGGGGGETQYF. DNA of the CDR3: TGTGCCAGCAGCCCCATGGGTGGAGGAGGAGGAGAGACCCAGTACTTC.

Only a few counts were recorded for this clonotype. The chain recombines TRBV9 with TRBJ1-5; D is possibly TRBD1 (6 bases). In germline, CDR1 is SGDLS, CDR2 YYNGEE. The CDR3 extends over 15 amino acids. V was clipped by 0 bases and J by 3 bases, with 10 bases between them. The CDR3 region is CASSVGGGDNQPQHF. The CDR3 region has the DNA TGTGCCAGCAGCGTAGGAGGGGGTGACAATCAGCCCCAGCATTTT.

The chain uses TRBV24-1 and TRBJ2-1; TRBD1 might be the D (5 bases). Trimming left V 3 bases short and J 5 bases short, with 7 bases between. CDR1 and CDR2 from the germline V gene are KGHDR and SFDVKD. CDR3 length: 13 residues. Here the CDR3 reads CATSDTGNNEQFF. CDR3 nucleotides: TGTGCCACCAGTGATACAGGAAACAATGAGCAGTTCTTC.